The TCR beta chain described here comes from a study of molecular identifiers for immune sequencing clone quantification (dated by TCRdb to between 2017 and 2018). For the wider study: For a replicate experiment, RNA from 20,000 or 100,000 naive CD8 T cells was divided into five aliquots, of which four were sequenced. This methods study used CD8 T cells to benchmark TCR RNA copy counting and molecular-identifier clustering-based TCR repertoire sequencing (MIDCIRS). Broader findings and caveats from the paper: Modeling indicated about 3.1 TCR RNA copies recovered per cell, compared with 7.5 to 10 by digital PCR, which implies a capture efficiency of around 30%. A single cell's worth of spiked-in Jurkat TCR RNA was reported detectable even among 750,000 to 1,000,000 naive CD8 T cells. Naive libraries contained spiked-in Jurkat TCR RNA (approximately nine copies' worth), which is not part of the donor repertoire. Clones above 20 RNA copies held over 99% of molecules in CMV-specific effector cells but under 1% in naive cells. When barcode sub-clustering was omitted, TCR diversity was inflated by chimeric consensus sequences, with chimeras reaching as high as 47%. Identical TCR molecules sharing a barcode could cause highly expanded clone sizes to be underestimated.

According to the germline V gene (reference sequence), CDR1 reads DFQATT and CDR2 reads SNEGSKA. The trim is 3 bases for V and 3 bases for J, with a gap of 11 bases between the germline ends. Including the terminal cysteine and phenylalanine, the CDR3 comprises 13 residues. Kept here is only the CDR3 DNA, which spans 39 bases and is read in frame from base 1. Libraries of naive CD8 T cells were generated from roughly 21,000 to 960,000 sorted cells, with 10%, 30% or 50% of the purified RNA used. On a BD FACSAria II, naive CD8 T cells were FACS-sorted as CD8+CD4-CCR7+CD45RA+ and collected into RLT Plus buffer. Under 11 TCR copies' worth of Jurkat RNA were spiked into roughly 19,000-1,000,000 naive CD8 T cell samples to test detection sensitivity. CD8 T cells were enriched using RosetteSep CD8+ T Cell Enrichment Cocktail and Ficoll-Paque, and the enriched cells then underwent ACK red cell lysis. The library was prepared using PCR. This sample was sequenced with a NextSeq 500. Preparation of bulk TCR libraries followed a previously described approach, with the TCR primers listed in Table S5. Total RNA was purified with the Qiagen AllPrep DNA/RNA kit. Before analysis, reads from multiple sequencing runs of one library were combined. In the original analysis: Reads were retained only if the reads had an exact TCR constant sequence, and the retained reads were trimmed to 150 nt and grouped according to their 12-nt molecular barcodes. Reads inside each barcode group were sub-clustered using a 15% Levenshtein threshold, and a quality-weighted consensus sequence was constructed for each RNA molecule. Non-functional sequences were excluded, and lower-count sequences lying one edit away from another sequence were also excluded. Based on a fit of two negative binomial distributions, barcode sub-clusters having less than 20% of the maximum read count were discarded. The public sequencing data were trimmed at Q25 with fastp and processed into clonotypes with MiXCR by TCRdb, which kept only in-frame beta chains. Each entry is one CDR3 protein sequence, shown with its most common DNA and genes. V and J calls and clone size were set by TCRdb, not the authors. Recorded for this sample are approximately 97,000 distinct CDR3 sequences; 20% to 25% of them occurred a single time. The ten largest clones take up 0.94% of the sample.

Ten or more counts support this clonotype. The antigen this receptor binds is unknown. Base-call qualities are not available, and no considerably larger clone is one nucleotide away. This clonotype originated in a human donor in good health. Some libraries in this study had Jurkat cell RNA spiked in. The source material was naive CD8+ T cells from blood, with Jurkat cell RNA spiked in. This specimen's cell subset or site label, interpreted: FACS-sorted CD8+CD4-CCR7+CD45RA+ naive T cells. This chain is built from TRBV20-1 and TRBJ1-1; the D region possibly corresponds to TRBD1 (5 bases align). The nucleotides read TGCAGTGCTAGTCAGGGTGATTACACTGAAGCTTTCTTT. The resulting protein is CSASQGDYTEAFF.